The sequence of this T cell receptor (beta chain) was determined in a study of Ad26.COV2.S vaccination and SARS-CoV-2 variants. V was trimmed by 2 bases and J by 5 bases, leaving 12 bases between them. The CDR3 is made up of 14 amino acids. The germline V gene encodes CDR1 MNHEY and CDR2 SVGEGT. The repertoire was sequenced with immunoSEQ multiplex PCR; TCRdb's copy has only in-frame clones and lacks some. Of some 250,000 clones in the sample, more than 75% were seen once. The treatment was: approximately 18 received Ad26.COV2.S at low or high dose, single or two shots; several received placebo; per-sample allocation not given. Day 63 following the first vaccine or placebo injection was when the samples were taken.

The specimen comprised peripheral blood, sampled in a trial of Ad26.COV2.S vaccine versus placebo. The genes are TRBV6-2 or TRBV6-3 and TRBJ1-2; weak D call: TRBD1 (6 bases). The clonotype was recovered from a person between 18 and 60 years old who received the Ad26.COV2.S COVID-19 vaccine or a placebo. The CDR3 reads CASSYAGALYGYTF. CDR3 bases: TGTGCCAGCAGTTACGCGGGGGCCTTGTATGGCTACACCTTC.